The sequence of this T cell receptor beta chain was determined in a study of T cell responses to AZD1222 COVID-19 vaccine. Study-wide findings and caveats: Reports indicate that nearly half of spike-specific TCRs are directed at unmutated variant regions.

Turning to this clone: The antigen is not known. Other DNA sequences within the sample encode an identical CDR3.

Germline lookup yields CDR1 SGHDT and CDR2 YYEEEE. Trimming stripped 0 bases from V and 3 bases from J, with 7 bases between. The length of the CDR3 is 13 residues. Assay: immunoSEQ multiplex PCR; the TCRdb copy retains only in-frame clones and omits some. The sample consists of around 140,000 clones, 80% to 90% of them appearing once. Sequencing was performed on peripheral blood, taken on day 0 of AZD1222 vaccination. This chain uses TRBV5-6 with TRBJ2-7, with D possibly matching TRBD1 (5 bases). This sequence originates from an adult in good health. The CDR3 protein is CASSLGQSYEQYF. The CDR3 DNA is TGTGCCAGCAGCTTGGGACAGAGCTACGAGCAGTACTTC. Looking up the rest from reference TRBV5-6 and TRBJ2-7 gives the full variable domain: DAGVTQSPTHLIKTRGQQVTLRCSPKSGHDTVSWYQQALGQGPQFIFQYYEEEERQRGNFPDRFSGHQFPNYSSELNVNALLLGDSALYLCASSLGQSYEQYFGPGTRLTVT.